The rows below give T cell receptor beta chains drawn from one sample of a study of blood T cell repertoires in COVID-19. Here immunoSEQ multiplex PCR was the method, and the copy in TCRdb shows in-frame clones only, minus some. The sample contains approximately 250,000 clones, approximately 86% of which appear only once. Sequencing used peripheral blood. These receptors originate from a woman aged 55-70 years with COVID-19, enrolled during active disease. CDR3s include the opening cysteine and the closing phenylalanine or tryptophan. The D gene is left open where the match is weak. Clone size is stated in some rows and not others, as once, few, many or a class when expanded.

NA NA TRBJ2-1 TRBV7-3 TGTGCCAGCAGCTTCCCCGGTCGGGGGAATGAGCAGTTCTTC CASSFPGRGNEQFF
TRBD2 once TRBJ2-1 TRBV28 TGTGCCATATGGGGAGGGAATGAGCAGTTCTTC CAIWGGNEQFF
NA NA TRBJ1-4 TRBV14 TGTGCCAGCAGCCAAGGGACTCCGCGGGGAAAACTGTTTTTT CASSQGTPRGKLFF
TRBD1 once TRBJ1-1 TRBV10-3 TGTGCCATCAGTGAGTCGGGACAGGGGGCTACTGAAGCTTTCTTT CAISESGQGATEAFF
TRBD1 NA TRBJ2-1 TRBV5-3 TGTGCCAGAAGCTTGGCGGGTAGGGGACAGCATGAGCAGTTCTTC CARSLAGRGQHEQFF
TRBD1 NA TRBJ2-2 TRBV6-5 TGTGCCAGCAGTTACTCAATGACAGGGGGAGGGGAGCTGTTTTTT CASSYSMTGGGELFF
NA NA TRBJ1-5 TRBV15 TGTGCCGCCAGCAGAGTGGCAGAAAGCAATCAGCCCCAGCATTTT CAASRVAESNQPQHF
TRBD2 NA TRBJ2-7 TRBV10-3 TGTGCCATCAGCCCCGGACTAGCGGGAGGCTACGAGCAGTACTTC CAISPGLAGGYEQYF
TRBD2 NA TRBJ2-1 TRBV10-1 TGCGCCAGCAGTGAGACTAGCGGAAGGGGGAATGAGCAGTTCTTC CASSETSGRGNEQFF
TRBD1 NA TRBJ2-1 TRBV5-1 TGCGCCAGCAGCTTGGGGACAGGGGAACACAATGAGCAGTTCTTC CASSLGTGEHNEQFF